This is a list of T cell receptor beta chains from one sample in a study of CD8+ T cells in alopecia areata. Assay used: immunoSEQ multiplex PCR; TCRdb lists only in-frame clones, some missing. The top ten clones hold roughly 4.2% of a sample with about 190,000 clones, 64% of them seen once. The sequencing used CD4+ T cells sorted from blood, collected at week 4, from a patient treated with tofacitinib. These receptors were collected from a human donor with alopecia areata. CDR3s include the opening cysteine and the closing phenylalanine or tryptophan. The D gene is left open where the match is weak. Clone size is stated in some rows and not others, as once, few, many or a class when expanded.

abundance,j_gene,d_gene,v_gene,CDR3nt,CDR3aa
NA,TRBJ2-5,NA,TRBV2,TGTGCCAGCAGGATGGACAGATACCAAGAGACCCAGTACTTC,CASRMDRYQETQYF
NA,TRBJ2-1,NA,TRBV2,TGTGCCAGCAGTGATAGTCGGTCCAATGAGCAGTTCTTC,CASSDSRSNEQFF
NA,TRBJ1-5,NA,TRBV7-9,TGTGCCAGCTCGGTAATGGGCAATCAGCCCCAGCATTTT,CASSVMGNQPQHF
NA,TRBJ2-5,NA,TRBV29-1,TGCAGCGGACAGTGGGGCCAAGAGACCCAGTACTTC,CSGQWGQETQYF
NA,TRBJ1-1,NA,TRBV18,TGTGCCAGCTCACGCGGTCAGGTGAACACTGAAGCTTTCTTT,CASSRGQVNTEAFF
NA,TRBJ1-1,NA,TRBV5-6,TGTGCCAGCAGCGCCGGGGCGACTGAAGCTTTCTTT,CASSAGATEAFF
NA,TRBJ2-5,TRBD2,TRBV10-3,TGTGCCACCGGGGGGGTCCAAGAGACCCAGTACTTC,CATGGVQETQYF
once,TRBJ1-2,NA,TRBV6-5,TGTGCCAGCAGTTACTCCGGGTCCTATGGCTACACCTTC,CASSYSGSYGYTF
few,TRBJ1-5,NA,TRBV5-4,TGTGCCAGCAGCTTGGGGGGCGCGGGCAATCAGCCCCAGCATTTT,CASSLGGAGNQPQHF
NA,TRBJ1-3,TRBD1,TRBV9,TGTGCCAGCAGCGGGACAGGCTCTGGAAACACCATATATTTT,CASSGTGSGNTIYF
NA,TRBJ2-7,TRBD1,TRBV25-1,TGTGCCAGCAGTGTAGCCGGGACAGGGTTCCACGAGCAGTACTTC,CASSVAGTGFHEQYF
few,TRBJ2-5,NA,TRBV2,TGTGCCAGCAATACACTAGGCGTCGGGGAGACCCAGTACTTC,CASNTLGVGETQYF
NA,TRBJ1-4,NA,TRBV30,TGTGCCTGGAGGGGACTCGGTGAAAAACTGTTTTTT,CAWRGLGEKLFF
NA,TRBJ1-5,TRBD1,TRBV4-1,TGCGCCAGCAGCCTGGTACAGGGGAACCAGCCCCAGCATTTT,CASSLVQGNQPQHF
few,TRBJ2-5,NA,TRBV30,TGTGCCTGGAGTGTGTTAGGGTCGGAGACCCAGTACTTC,CAWSVLGSETQYF
NA,TRBJ1-5,NA,TRBV27,TGTGCCAGCAGTGGGTTTCAGCCCCAGCATTTT,CASSGFQPQHF
few,TRBJ2-1,TRBD2,TRBV7-8,TGTGCCAGCAGCTTACAGCGGGGCACCTACAATGAGCAGTTCTTC,CASSLQRGTYNEQFF